The entry below describes one TCR beta chain. Its antigen is currently unknown. The investigators amplified TCR beta CDR3 regions from RNA transcripts. The HTBI primer set served for first-round RT-PCR of the TCR CDR3. TCRdb redid the calling of the multiplex PCR reads with MiXCR, one entry per CDR3 protein. This table has about 700,000 distinct CDR3 sequences, 11% to 15% appearing once. V dropped 1 base and J dropped 3; count of bases not matched to a gene: 21. The CDR3 spans 20 residues. CDR1 is LNHDA, CDR2 SQIVND, per germline (reference sequence). Stable disease denoted Graves' hyperthyroidism without ophthalmopathy progression within 18 months. This entry belongs to a study of T cells in Graves' hyperthyroidism and ophthalmopathy. The study, taken as a whole, reports: Blood samples included most of the expanded thyroid clonotypes exceeding 0.001.

The genes are TRBV19 and TRBJ2-7; 7 bases fit TRBD1. The sequenced material came from blood. The TCR sequence derives from a woman between 18 and 29 years old with Graves' hyperthyroidism. CDR3 amino acids: CASSIVSQPPAEGAGYEQYF. DNA for the CDR3: TGTGCCAGTAGTATAGTCTCCCAGCCCCCGGCTGAGGGGGCAGGCTACGAGCAGTACTTC.